This entry lists 18 T cell receptor beta chains sequenced from one sample in a study of cytomegalovirus exposure and HLA in healthy donors. The PCR used 60 Vbeta and 13 Jbeta primers. The repertoire was sequenced with immunoSEQ multiplex PCR; TCRdb's copy has only in-frame clones and lacks some. In the table there are roughly 130,000 clones, 74% of which are singletons. Sequences were obtained from PBMCs. The receptors originated from a woman aged 50 to 60 in good health and CMV-seropositive.

The V gene is TRBV7-2, the J gene TRBJ1-1, with a weak D call TRBD1 (5 bases). Germline values: CDR1 SGHTA, CDR2 FQGNSA. The CDR3 sequence is 14 residues long. Trimming cost V 1 base and J 4 bases, with 10 bases left between them. CDR3 loop: CASSLGGAGTEAFF. The CDR3 region has the DNA TGTGCCAGCAGCTTAGGGGGCGCAGGCACTGAAGCTTTCTTT. The variable domain in full, with the rest retrieved from reference TRBV7-2 and TRBJ1-1, is GAGVSQSPSNKVTEKGKDVELRCDPISGHTALYWYRQSLGQGLEFLIYFQGNSAPDKSGLPSDRFSAERTGGSVSTLTIQRTQQEDSAVYLCASSLGGAGTEAFFGQGTRLTVV.

This chain joins TRBV10-3 and TRBJ2-7; TRBD1 matches at 8 bases. Germline V gene lookup returns CDR1 ENHRY and CDR2 SYGVKD. CDR3 length: 14 amino acids. Germline trimming cut 7 bases from V and 6 bases from J; bases unmatched to any gene: 11. The CDR3 region is CAINGQGARGEQYF. As DNA, the CDR3 is TGTGCCATCAACGGCCAGGGGGCGAGGGGCGAGCAGTACTTC.

The chain joins TRBV5-1 to TRBJ2-3; 8 positions match TRBD2. Losses at the gene ends were 5 bases for V and 4 bases for J; bases not matched to a gene: 3. The CDR3 sequence is 13 residues long. The germline gives CDR1 SGHRS, CDR2 YFSETQ. CDR3 DNA: TGCGCCAGCAGTAGCGGGGCCCCAGATACGCAGTATTTT. This codes for CASSSGAPDTQYF.

The rearrangement links TRBV30 to TRBJ1-5, with D tentatively TRBD1 (6 bases). Germline lookup yields CDR1 GTSNPN and CDR2 SVGIG (reference sequence). The germline V and J ends were trimmed by 0 bases and 7 bases, with 16 bases remaining between them. The CDR3 sequence is 15 residues long. CDR3 nucleotides: TGTGCCTGGAGTGTACCCGGGACAAACCGCCAGCCCCAGCATTTT. Translated, it gives CAWSVPGTNRQPQHF.

V usage is TRBV5-5 and J usage is TRBJ2-7; D is undetermined. CDR1 is SGHKS and CDR2 is YYEKEE in the germline V gene (reference sequence). V lost 0 bases and J lost 6, with 13 bases in between. There are 14 residues in the CDR3. This CDR3 is CASSLEPRLGEQYF. CDR3 sequence (DNA): TGTGCCAGCAGCTTGGAGCCGAGGTTAGGCGAGCAGTACTTC.

The chain is built from TRBV13 and TRBJ1-2, with 9 bases lining up with TRBD1. Germline values: CDR1 PRHDT, CDR2 FYEKMQ (reference sequence). This CDR3 has 14 amino acids. J was trimmed by 7 bases and V by 6 bases; bases with no gene match: 9. CDR3 in DNA: TGTGCCAGCAGACGCCTCCCGGGACAGGGTGGCTACACCTTC. It codes for CASRRLPGQGGYTF.

V usage is TRBV7-9 and J usage is TRBJ1-5; 8 bases agree with TRBD1. V shed 4 bases, J shed 4 bases, and the junction held 6 bases outside the gene matches. The CDR3 has 15 amino acids. In germline, CDR1 is SEHNR, CDR2 FQNEAQ (reference sequence). DNA for the CDR3: TGTGCCAGCAGCTACGGGACAGGCGAAAATCAGCCCCAGCATTTT. This translates into CASSYGTGENQPQHF.

The chain uses TRBV11-2 and TRBJ2-7; tentatively, D is TRBD1 (6 bases). The germline V and J ends were trimmed by 1 base and 6 bases, with 7 bases remaining between them. The length of the CDR3 is 12 residues. Per germline, CDR1 SGHAT and CDR2 FQNNGV. The CDR3 loop is CASSLAGVEQYF. The CDR3 bases are TGTGCCAGCAGCTTAGCAGGGGTCGAGCAGTACTTC.

This chain connects TRBV19 to TRBJ1-2; 7 nucleotides agree with TRBD1. CDR1 and CDR2 from the germline V gene are LNHDA and SQIVND (reference sequence). The V and J ends lost 8 bases and 5 bases, in that order; junction bases with no gene match: 17. The length of the CDR3 is 16 residues. The CDR3 nucleotides are TGTGCCAGTTGGGACAGCGGGGGATCATACTATTATGGCTACACCTTC. It yields the protein CASWDSGGSYYYGYTF.

As to this clone: At one boundary the junction diverges from the germline segment, which might be a read error. The genes are TRBV29-1 and TRBJ2-4; 9 bases map to TRBD1. The CDR3 consists of 15 residues. In germline, CDR1 is SQVTM, CDR2 ANQGSEA. CDR3 sequence: CSVGGQGLTKTIQYF. Here the CDR3 DNA reads TGCAGCGTTGGTGGACAGGGGCTAACCAAAACCATTCAGTACTTC.

This clone was seen only a few times. V usage is TRBV19 and J usage is TRBJ1-2; weak D call: TRBD1 (6 bases). V was shortened by 6 bases and J by 7 bases, with 21 bases between the two germline ends. This CDR3 comprises 15 residues. Germline-derived CDR1 and CDR2 are LNHDA and SQIVND (reference sequence). DNA for the CDR3: TGTGCCAGTAGCCTAACTCAACAGGGACCGGGTGGCTACACCTTC. Translated, it gives CASSLTQQGPGGYTF.

V gene TRBV30 combines with J gene TRBJ1-2; D possibly corresponds to TRBD1 (5 bases). The CDR3 covers 11 residues. V was shortened by 5 bases and J by 5 bases, with 9 bases between the two germline ends. Germline V gene lookup returns CDR1 GTSNPN and CDR2 SVGIG (reference sequence). CDR3 sequence (DNA): TGTGCCTGGCAACAGGTGTATGGCTACACCTTC. Encoded protein: CAWQQVYGYTF.

V and J are TRBV6-5 and TRBJ1-6, with TRBD1 matching over 9 bases. The length of the CDR3 is 15 residues. The V gene's germline CDR1 is MNHEY and CDR2 SVGAGI. J was trimmed by 9 bases and V by 6 bases; bases with no gene match: 9. CDR3 sequence: CASRTGTGRGSPLHF. The CDR3 DNA follows: TGTGCCAGCAGAACCGGGACAGGGCGGGGTTCACCCCTCCACTTT.

The chain has TRBV18 and TRBJ2-7; D is possibly TRBD2 (5 bases). The CDR3 is made up of 13 amino acids. The V gene lost 4 bases and the J gene lost 3 bases, with 10 bases spanning the gap. Looked up from germline, CDR1 is KGHSH and CDR2 is LQKENI. In nucleotides, the CDR3 is TGTGCCAGCTCACTCCGGGATCGCTACGAGCAGTACTTC. Its protein is CASSLRDRYEQYF. The entire variable domain, with the rest obtained from reference TRBV18 and TRBJ2-7, is as follows: NAGVMQNPRHLVRRRGQEARLRCSPMKGHSHVYWYRQLPEEGLKFMVYLQKENIIDESGMPKERFSAEFPKEGPSILRIQQVVRGDSAAYFCASSLRDRYEQYFGPGTRLTVT.

The V gene is TRBV18, the J gene TRBJ2-5; no definite D call. CDR3 length equals 12 residues. V was trimmed by 3 bases and J by 1 base, leaving 3 bases between them. CDR1 is KGHSH and CDR2 is LQKENI in the germline V gene. CDR3 sequence reads: CASSPIQETQYF. The CDR3 nucleotides are TGTGCCAGCTCACCCATCCAAGAGACCCAGTACTTC. Complete variable domain (other parts from reference TRBV18 and TRBJ2-5): NAGVMQNPRHLVRRRGQEARLRCSPMKGHSHVYWYRQLPEEGLKFMVYLQKENIIDESGMPKERFSAEFPKEGPSILRIQQVVRGDSAAYFCASSPIQETQYFGPGTRLLVL.

This clone was found a few times. The V gene is TRBV2, the J gene TRBJ1-5, with unresolved D. Germline V gives CDR1 SNHLY, CDR2 FYNNEI. Trimming pared 3 bases from V and 4 bases from J, leaving 7 bases between. This CDR3 is built from 13 residues. Written as DNA, the CDR3 is TGTGCCAGCAGTGAGGACTTAAATCAGCCCCAGCATTTT. This gives the protein CASSEDLNQPQHF.

This chain connects TRBV19 to TRBJ1-2, with a possible D match to TRBD1 (6 bases). The V end lost 6 bases, the J end lost 2 bases, and 10 bases lay between the germline ends. Germline V CDR1 and CDR2: LNHDA, SQIVND (reference sequence). This CDR3 contains 13 residues. The CDR3: CASSRDTNYGYTF. The CDR3 DNA reads TGTGCCAGTAGCCGGGACACCAACTATGGCTACACCTTC. Together with reference TRBV19 and TRBJ1-2, the CDR3 gives the full variable domain: DGGITQSPKYLFRKEGQNVTLSCEQNLNHDAMYWYRQDPGQGLRLIYYSQIVNDFQKGDIAEGYSVSREKKESFPLTVTSAQKNPTAFYLCASSRDTNYGYTFGSGTRLTVV.

This clone has only a few counts. V gene TRBV11-3 combines with J gene TRBJ2-3; possible D gene TRBD2, 6 bases. Trimming removed 0 bases from V and 2 bases from J, with 15 bases in between. Germline CDR1 is SGHNT and CDR2 is YENEEA. The CDR3 runs to 17 residues. The chain's CDR3 is CASSLDAGTPFTDTQYF. The CDR3, as DNA: TGTGCCAGCAGCTTAGACGCTGGGACTCCTTTCACAGATACGCAGTATTTT.